This TCR beta chain was sequenced for a study of blood T cell repertoires in COVID-19. The V and J ends lost 2 bases and 6 bases, in that order; junction bases with no gene match: 9. Germline CDR1 reads MNHEY; CDR2 reads SVGAGI. CDR3 size: 16 residues. The data were produced by immunoSEQ multiplex PCR, yet TCRdb's version contains in-frame clones alone and is incomplete. The data contain approximately 150,000 clones, about four fifths of them singletons. This clone turned up a few times. Sequencing used peripheral blood. The receptor comes from a human donor in a cohort sampled during active COVID-19. The chain combines TRBV6-5 with TRBJ1-1, with 10 bases that match TRBD1. The CDR3 loop is CASSYEGTGVSAEAFF. CDR3 DNA sequence: TGTGCCAGCAGTTACGAGGGGACAGGGGTTTCCGCTGAAGCTTTCTTT.